These 13 T cell receptor beta chains share one sample of origin, sequenced in a study of cytomegalovirus exposure and HLA in healthy donors. The protocol was immunoSEQ multiplex PCR, while the TCRdb copy is restricted to in-frame clones and leaves out a portion. There are 130,000 to 150,000 clones in the sample; roughly 90% occur only once, and 0.55% to 0.8% lies in the top ten. Sequenced material: PBMCs. All receptors come from a man aged 18 to 29 in good health and CMV-seronegative.

The chain employs TRBV5-4 and TRBJ2-1; 8 nucleotides align to TRBD2. From germline, CDR1 is SGHNT and CDR2 YYREEE (reference sequence). The ends lost 10 bases at V and 0 bases at J; junction bases unmatched: 3. The CDR3 is 13 amino acids. This chain's CDR3 is CAHSGSSYNEQFF. The CDR3 nucleotides are TGTGCCCACAGCGGGAGCTCCTACAATGAGCAGTTCTTC.

This clone was picked up one time. J is TRBJ1-1 and V is TRBV27; D remains ambiguous. There are 13 residues in the CDR3. Germline assignment: CDR1 MNHEY and CDR2 SMNVEV (reference sequence). The ends were cut back, 1 base at V and 5 bases at J, with 8 bases in the middle. The CDR3 coding sequence is TGTGCCAGCAGTTTATTTAGAGGTACTGAAGCTTTCTTT. It codes for CASSLFRGTEAFF.

The chain links TRBV29-1 to TRBJ2-7; the match to TRBD1 covers 8 bases. The assigned J gene may be wrong: the sequence end matches TRBJ2-5 better. Germline CDR1 SQVTM, CDR2 ANQGSEA. The CDR3 sequence is 12 residues long. CDR3 amino acids: CSAGQGEKTQYF. The CDR3 nucleotides are TGCAGCGCCGGACAGGGTGAAAAGACCCAGTACTTC.

The chain couples TRBV15 to TRBJ1-2, with D perhaps TRBD1 (6 bases). V lost 3 bases, J lost 4 bases, and 9 bases lay in between. The CDR3 extends over 13 amino acids. The germline CDR1 and CDR2 sequences are LNHNV and YYDKDF (reference sequence). CDR3 region: CATSSSRGYGYTF. The CDR3 DNA reads as TGTGCCACCAGCAGCTCCAGGGGCTATGGCTACACCTTC.

The CDR3 protein is CASSLDSPRNNEQYF. In DNA, the CDR3 is TGTGCCAGCAGCTTGGACAGTCCCCGGAACAACGAGCAGTACTTC. This sequence joins TRBV7-3 and TRBJ2-7; tentatively, D is TRBD1 (6 bases). The V and J ends lost 3 bases and 5 bases respectively, with 17 bases between them. CDR3 length: 15 residues. Per the germline V gene, CDR1 is SGHTA and CDR2 is FQGTGA. The whole variable domain, remainder taken from reference TRBV7-3 and TRBJ2-7, is GAGVSQTPSNKVTEKGKYVELRCDPISGHTALYWYRQSLGQGPEFLIYFQGTGAADDSGLPNDRFFAVRPEGSVSTLKIQRTERGDSAVYLCASSLDSPRNNEQYFGPGTRLTVT.

This chain joins TRBV6-1 and TRBJ2-7; TRBD1 aligns across 7 bases. This CDR3 has 14 amino acids. Looked up from germline, CDR1 is MNHNS and CDR2 is SASEGT. The junction had 5 bases not matched to a gene; V was cut back by 2 bases and J by 4 bases. The CDR3 coding sequence is TGTGCCAGCAGTGAACGACAGGGAAATTACGAGCAGTACTTC. Protein product: CASSERQGNYEQYF.

This rearrangement joins TRBV6-5 to TRBJ1-1; tentative D call: TRBD1 (5 bases). The V end was cut by 2 bases, the J end by 0 bases, with 10 bases between. CDR1 MNHEY and CDR2 SVGAGI come from the germline V gene. This CDR3 is 15 amino acids long. CDR3 coding DNA: TGTGCCAGCAGTTACCGACAGCTCATGAACACTGAAGCTTTCTTT. Translated, it gives CASSYRQLMNTEAFF.

The gene calls are TRBV9 and TRBJ1-1, with 10 bases aligning to TRBD1. J gave up 8 bases and V 2 bases, and 6 bases lay outside the gene matches. Germline V gene sequence: CDR1 SGDLS, CDR2 YYNGEE. This CDR3 has 14 amino acids. The CDR3 DNA follows: TGTGCCAGCAGCGTGGCGGGACAGGGGCGCGAAGCTTTCTTT. This sequence encodes CASSVAGQGREAFF.

This chain connects TRBV9 to TRBJ1-2, with D tentatively TRBD1 (5 bases). CDR3 length equals 15 residues. Trimming pared 1 base from V and 4 bases from J, leaving 14 bases between. Germline values: CDR1 SGDLS, CDR2 YYNGEE. The CDR3 bases are TGTGCCAGCAGCGTATTTGGGGCTTACGCCTATGGCTACACCTTC. Protein product: CASSVFGAYAYGYTF.

This clone has a handful of counts. This chain joins TRBV18 and TRBJ1-2, with 12 bases identical to TRBD1. The CDR3 sequence is 19 residues long. Germline-derived CDR1 and CDR2 are KGHSH and LQKENI. The V and J ends lost 5 bases and 4 bases, in that order; junction bases with no gene match: 17. Written as DNA, the CDR3 is TGTGCCAGCTCAATAACAACCGGGACAGGGGGCTCTATTCCCTATGGCTACACCTTC. Amino acid sequence: CASSITTGTGGSIPYGYTF.

This clone was seen more than once but under ten times. V and J are TRBV5-6 and TRBJ1-2; 8 bases are shared with TRBD1. CDR3 length equals 14 residues. The V segment lost 4 bases and the J segment 7 bases; nucleotides outside the gene matches: 9. Germline-derived CDR1 and CDR2 are SGHDT and YYEEEE. The CDR3 region has the DNA TGTGCCAGCAGCCGACAGGGGCAGTCGTTTGGCTACACCTTC. This sequence encodes CASSRQGQSFGYTF.

The chain is built from TRBV5-4 and TRBJ1-5; D is perhaps TRBD1 (5 bases). Germline CDR1 and CDR2: SGHNT and YYREEE (reference sequence). V was clipped by 0 bases and J by 5 bases, with 9 bases between them. This CDR3 contains 14 residues. CDR3 sequence: CASSLGGRDQPQHF. Written as DNA, the CDR3 is TGTGCCAGCAGCTTGGGGGGGAGGGATCAGCCCCAGCATTTT.

The chain links TRBV7-9 to TRBJ2-1, with D possibly matching TRBD2 (7 bases). The length of the CDR3 is 16 residues. Per germline, CDR1 SEHNR and CDR2 FQNEAQ (reference sequence). Trimming left V 1 base short and J 7 bases short, with 17 bases between. The CDR3, as DNA: TGTGCCAGCAGCTTAGGAGGGCAGGGGAGGGGTAATGAGCAGTTCTTC. Translation gives CASSLGGQGRGNEQFF. Combining the CDR3 with reference TRBV7-9 and TRBJ2-1 gives the whole variable domain DTGVSQNPRHKITKRGQNVTFRCDPISEHNRLYWYRQTLGQGPEFLTYFQNEAQLEKSRLLSDRFSAERPKGSFSTLEIQRTEQGDSAMYLCASSLGGQGRGNEQFFGPGTRLTVL.